The clone carrying this TCR beta chain was seen more than once but under ten times. Its antigen remains unidentified. Expressed TCRB transcripts were sequenced after all isolated RNA was converted to cDNA. There were about 3.6 million reads on average in the naive, central memory and regulatory T cell samples. Generated by immunoSEQ multiplex PCR, the TCRdb table keeps only in-frame clones and is missing some. The sample shows 500,000 to 850,000 clones, more than 12% of them seen only once. Sorting that relied on CD45RO/CCR7/CD25/CD127/CD95/CD27 yielded CD4+ naive, central memory, regulatory and stem cell-like memory cells. This sample was included in a study of beta chain features in type 1 diabetes. Study results and limitations: TCRB CDR3s from Type 1 diabetes patients were moderately but significantly shorter in all four CD4+ subsets.

The CDR3 extends over 13 amino acids. Germline values: CDR1 KGHSH, CDR2 LQKENI. Trimming stripped 4 bases from V and 7 bases from J, with 10 bases between. The sequenced sample was naive CD4+ T cells from blood. The J gene is TRBJ2-2, the V gene TRBV18; D remains ambiguous. This receptor was taken from a man aged 18-30 years with type 1 diabetes. The CDR3 coding sequence is TGTGCCAGCTCACGGGCCACGGGCGGGGAGCTGTTTTTT. Protein sequence: CASSRATGGELFF.